A single sample gave rise to the 21 T cell receptor beta chains below, sequenced in a study of patients and donors after allogeneic stem cell transplantation. One entry per CDR3 protein results from TCRdb running MiXCR on the RT-PCR reads. The sample lists about 96,000 distinct CDR3 sequences; roughly 48% were seen once. Sequencing was done on a sample of blood, either unsorted or a sorted T cell fraction (not recorded which). The receptors were gathered from a human donor who was either an allogeneic HSCT recipient or a stem cell or donor lymphocyte infusion donor (not recorded which). It is not recorded whose cells these are; they may come from a transplant donor.

The chain is built from TRBV4-3 and TRBJ2-7, with TRBD2 as a possible D gene (5 bases). The length of the CDR3 is 17 residues. Looked up from germline, CDR1 is LGHNA and CDR2 is YSLEER. V was shortened by 0 bases and J by 2 bases, with 17 bases between the two germline ends. For the CDR3, the DNA is TGCGCCAGCAGCCAAGAAAGCTCACGAGGGAACCCCTACGAGCAGTACTTC. Translated: CASSQESSRGNPYEQYF.

This chain links TRBV20-1 with TRBJ2-2; perhaps TRBD2 as D (6 bases). Trimming shortened V by 7 bases and J by 2 bases, and 11 bases separated the two germline ends. Germline assignment: CDR1 DFQATT and CDR2 SNEGSKA (reference sequence). The CDR3 consists of 13 residues. CDR3 in DNA: TGCAGTGGCGGGGCAGGAAACACCGGGGAGCTGTTTTTT. Protein: CSGGAGNTGELFF.

V usage is TRBV5-1 and J usage is TRBJ1-1; D uncertain. Trimming stripped 0 bases from V and 9 bases from J, with 6 bases between. The germline V gene has CDR1 SGHRS and CDR2 YFSETQ. CDR3 size: 11 residues. Here the CDR3 reads CASSLDGKAFF. CDR3 in DNA: TGCGCCAGCAGCTTGGACGGGAAAGCTTTCTTT.

A few counts support this clonotype. At one end the junction does not follow the germline gene, possibly because of a read error. This chain joins TRBV13 and TRBJ1-1; D is ambiguous. Germline V gene lookup returns CDR1 PRHDT and CDR2 FYEKMQ (reference sequence). The CDR3 is made up of 14 amino acids. The CDR3 loop reads CASRFGSSGTEAFF. DNA for the CDR3: TGTGCCAGCCGCTTCGGGTCTAGTGGTACTGAAGCTTTCTTT. The full variable domain, rest sourced from reference TRBV13 and TRBJ1-1, is AAGVIQSPRHLIKEKRETATLKCYPIPRHDTVYWYQQGPGQDPQFLISFYEKMQSDKGSIPDRFSAQQFSDYHSELNMSSLELGDSALYFCASRFGSSGTEAFFGQGTRLTVV.

The sample holds one count of this clonotype. The chain joins TRBV6-2 or TRBV6-3 to TRBJ2-7, with D perhaps TRBD2 (5 bases). The V end lost 4 bases, the J end lost 5 bases, and 12 bases lay between the germline ends. CDR1 is MNHEY and CDR2 is SVGEGT in the germline V gene. The CDR3 covers 13 residues. This chain's CDR3 is CASSLTNANEQYF. In DNA, the CDR3 is TGTGCCAGCAGTTTGACTAATGCCAACGAGCAGTACTTC.

The gene calls are TRBV7-2 and TRBJ1-2; maybe TRBD1 (5 bases). The ends were cut back, 5 bases at V and 8 bases at J, with 21 bases in the middle. The CDR3 loop spans 15 amino acids. CDR1 SGHTA and CDR2 FQGNSA come from the germline V gene. The CDR3 coding sequence is TGTGCCAGCAGCCCCAGGGACCGAGCTACGGACGGCTACACCTTC. It codes for CASSPRDRATDGYTF.

This clonotype was counted between two and nine times. The V gene is TRBV29-1, the J gene TRBJ1-2; no clear D gene. V was shortened by 5 bases and J by 4 bases, with 11 bases between the two germline ends. The CDR3 is made up of 12 amino acids. Germline assignment: CDR1 SQVTM and CDR2 ANQGSEA. In nucleotides, the CDR3 is TGCAGCGTTAGGAAGCAAACCTATGGCTACACCTTC. Its protein product is CSVRKQTYGYTF.

The V and J genes are TRBV28 and TRBJ1-2, with a weak D call TRBD1 (6 bases). The CDR3 length is 14 residues. V was cut by 5 bases and J by 2 bases, with 12 bases left in between. The germline V gene has CDR1 MDHEN and CDR2 SYDVKM. The CDR3: CASSDKQGNYGYTF. The CDR3 DNA is TGTGCCAGCAGTGATAAACAGGGAAACTATGGCTACACCTTC.

There are a few counts of this clonotype. This chain links TRBV7-2 with TRBJ1-2; TRBD1 aligns across 9 bases. Germline lookup yields CDR1 SGHTA and CDR2 FQGNSA. The CDR3 is 15 amino acids. V was clipped by 7 bases and J by 3 bases; unmatched bases: 9. The CDR3 region is CASMPPGTGYYGYTF. CDR3 nucleotides: TGTGCCAGCATGCCCCCCGGGACAGGGTACTATGGCTACACCTTC.

This clonotype was detected only a few times. J is TRBJ1-1 and V is TRBV15, with D possibly being TRBD1 (6 bases). Trimming took off 0 bases at V and 7 bases at J, with 18 bases between the two ends. Germline V gene sequence: CDR1 LNHNV, CDR2 YYDKDF (reference sequence). This CDR3 contains 16 residues. The CDR3 loop is CATSRDLGRGNGEAFF. The CDR3, as DNA: TGTGCCACCAGCAGAGATCTGGGCAGGGGCAACGGTGAAGCTTTCTTT. The complete variable domain, with remaining parts taken from reference TRBV15 and TRBJ1-1, reads DAMVIQNPRYQVTQFGKPVTLSCSQTLNHNVMYWYQQKSSQAPKLLFHYYDKDFNNEADTPDNFQSRRPNTSFCFLDIRSPGLGDTAMYLCATSRDLGRGNGEAFFGQGTRLTVV.

This clonotype appeared a few times. The V gene is TRBV6-2 or TRBV6-3, the J gene TRBJ1-5; 9 bases are shared with TRBD1. This CDR3 region has 16 residues. Germline CDR1 reads MNHEY; CDR2 reads SVGEGT. The ends lost 6 bases at V and 6 bases at J; junction bases unmatched: 12. The CDR3 region has the DNA TGTGCCAGCAGGGAAGCGGACAGGGGATTTTTTCAGCCCCAGCATTTT. This translates into CASREADRGFFQPQHF.

The chain carries TRBV7-9 and TRBJ1-1; D is unclear. Trimming removed 4 bases from V and 10 bases from J, with 16 bases in between. The CDR3 covers 13 residues. Germline CDR1 SEHNR, CDR2 FQNEAQ (reference sequence). CDR3 nucleotide sequence: TGTGCCAGCAGCTCCACAGTACCCCCTGGAGCTTTCTTT. This encodes CASSSTVPPGAFF. Filled out from reference TRBV7-9 and TRBJ1-1, the complete variable domain reads DTGVSQNPRHKITKRGQNVTFRCDPISEHNRLYWYRQTLGQGPEFLTYFQNEAQLEKSRLLSDRFSAERPKGSFSTLEIQRTEQGDSAMYLCASSSTVPPGAFFGQGTRLTVV.

The rearrangement links TRBV28 to TRBJ2-4, with D unclear. The CDR3 is 13 amino acids. V lost 7 bases and J 7 bases, leaving 14 bases between the germline ends. CDR1 is MDHEN and CDR2 is SYDVKM in the germline V gene. CDR3 sequence: CASMGSVSNIQYF. The CDR3 coding sequence is TGTGCCAGCATGGGCAGCGTCTCGAACATTCAGTACTTC.

The chain recombines TRBV20-1 with TRBJ1-1; D gene ambiguous. The V end lost 3 bases, the J end lost 1 base, and 9 bases lay between the germline ends. This CDR3 is 13 amino acids long. Germline V gene sequence: CDR1 DFQATT, CDR2 SNEGSKA (reference sequence). The DNA for the CDR3 is TGCAGTGCTAGGGCTCTGGAGAACACTGAAGCTTTCTTT. Translating gives CSARALENTEAFF.

The V and J genes are TRBV6-6 and TRBJ2-1; perhaps TRBD2 as D (6 bases). V lost 2 bases, J lost 4 bases, and 21 bases lay in between. Germline loops: CDR1 MNHNY, CDR2 SVGAGI (reference sequence). The CDR3 runs to 18 residues. CDR3 bases: TGTGCCAGCAGTTACCCCCTTGGGATCGGCGCGGGATACAATGAGCAGTTCTTC. The encoded protein is CASSYPLGIGAGYNEQFF.

The V gene is TRBV5-1, the J gene TRBJ2-1; 8 nucleotides match TRBD1. V was clipped by 2 bases and J by 5 bases; unmatched bases: 12. CDR1 is SGHRS and CDR2 is YFSETQ in the germline V gene. The CDR3 extends over 17 amino acids. The CDR3 nucleotides read TGCGCCAGCAGCTTTGTAATGGGGACAGGCTTAAACAATGAGCAGTTCTTC. Its protein product is CASSFVMGTGLNNEQFF.

This sequence joins TRBV9 and TRBJ2-1, with D perhaps matching TRBD2 (7 bases). With 4 bases removed from V and 8 bases from J, the gap between germline ends came to 22 bases. The CDR3 length is 16 residues. Germline V gene lookup returns CDR1 SGDLS and CDR2 YYNGEE. This CDR3 reads CASSPRGGLPPDEQFF. The CDR3 DNA sequence: TGTGCCAGCAGCCCAAGGGGGGGACTACCCCCCGATGAGCAGTTCTTC.

This clonotype was found a few times. The CDR3 sequence: CASTPTGGSSRATEAFF. CDR3 in DNA: TGTGCCAGTACCCCGACAGGGGGCAGTTCCAGGGCCACTGAAGCTTTCTTT. This chain uses TRBV19 with TRBJ1-1; 10 bases fit TRBD1. The CDR3 totals 17 residues. Germline V gene lookup returns CDR1 LNHDA and CDR2 SQIVND (reference sequence). Losses at the gene ends were 7 bases for V and 4 bases for J; bases not matched to a gene: 15.

This clonotype turned up a few times. The chain carries TRBV3-1 and TRBJ1-4; D is unclear. This CDR3 has 13 residues. Germline V gene data show CDR1 as LGHDT and CDR2 as YNNKEL (reference sequence). The V gene lost 0 bases and the J gene lost 7 bases, with 6 bases spanning the gap. The CDR3 DNA is TGTGCCAGCAGCCAAGAAGGGCTTGAAAAACTGTTTTTT. Its protein is CASSQEGLEKLFF.

V usage is TRBV20-1 and J usage is TRBJ2-1, with no clear D. There are 13 residues in the CDR3. Germline loops: CDR1 DFQATT, CDR2 SNEGSKA (reference sequence). The V end was cut by 6 bases, the J end by 8 bases, with 17 bases between. In DNA, the CDR3 is TGCAGTGCAGCCCCAACACAAGAACATGAGCAGTTCTTC. Protein sequence: CSAAPTQEHEQFF.

This chain uses TRBV14 with TRBJ2-7; unclear D gene. V dropped 4 bases and J dropped 3 bases, with 10 bases sitting between them. Germline V CDR1 and CDR2: SGHDN, FVKESK. The CDR3 loop spans 13 amino acids. The CDR3 spells CASSPGRHYEQYF. The DNA for the CDR3 is TGTGCCAGCAGCCCCGGACGACACTACGAGCAGTACTTC.